The 9 T cell receptor beta chains given below trace back to one sample, sequenced in a study of blood T cell repertoires in COVID-19 (dated by TCRdb to about 2020). To prepare the library, the immunoSEQ multiplex PCR assay was applied. TCRdb retrieved this table from immuneACCESS and kept in-frame rearrangements only. Not all clones are present; in checked studies, unresolved V genes account for under half, and no reason is known for the remainder. For this sample the table gives 50,000 to 75,000 clones, of which under 90% were detected only once. The ten largest clonotypes hold about 1.3% of the sample. The sequenced sample consisted of peripheral blood. The receptors were gathered from a man aged 60 to 69 with acute or convalescent COVID-19.

This chain uses TRBV29-1 with TRBJ1-2; D gene uncertain. V was pared by 4 bases and J by 2 bases, with 8 bases between. The CDR3 loop spans 12 amino acids. CDR1 and CDR2 (germline): SQVTM, ANQGSEA. The CDR3 nucleotides read TGCAGCGTTGGGAGACGGAACTATGGCTACACCTTC. Protein: CSVGRRNYGYTF.

The chain has TRBV7-8 and TRBJ1-2, with unresolved D. Per germline, CDR1 SGHVS and CDR2 FQNEAQ. V was clipped by 5 bases and J by 6 bases, with 10 bases between them. The length of the CDR3 is 12 residues. CDR3 sequence: CASSATENGYTF. The CDR3 nucleotides read TGTGCCAGCAGCGCAACAGAGAATGGCTACACCTTC.

This clone was observed a single time. The rearrangement joins TRBV7-6 to TRBJ2-4; TRBD1 agrees at 8 bases. This CDR3 region has 16 residues. Germline trimming cut 1 base from V and 0 bases from J; bases unmatched to any gene: 2. CDR1 is SGHVS and CDR2 is FNYEAQ in the germline V gene. CDR3 residues: CASSLETGGAKNIQYF. The DNA for the CDR3 is TGTGCCAGCAGCTTAGAAACAGGGGGAGCCAAAAACATTCAGTACTTC.

The J gene is TRBJ2-7, the V gene TRBV19, with 7 nucleotides matching TRBD1. CDR1 is LNHDA, CDR2 SQIVND, per germline (reference sequence). J lost 6 bases, V lost 9 bases, and 11 bases had no gene match. This CDR3 is built from 13 residues. DNA of the CDR3: TGTGCCAGCTCCGGGACAGACTTAGCCGAGCAGTACTTC. Its protein product is CASSGTDLAEQYF. The whole variable domain, remainder taken from reference TRBV19 and TRBJ2-7, is DGGITQSPKYLFRKEGQNVTLSCEQNLNHDAMYWYRQDPGQGLRLIYYSQIVNDFQKGDIAEGYSVSREKKESFPLTVTSAQKNPTAFYLCASSGTDLAEQYFGPGTRLTVT.

The V and J genes are TRBV19 and TRBJ2-5; a weak D match, TRBD2 (5 bases). This CDR3 comprises 15 residues. V lost 1 base to trimming and J lost 6 bases, with 15 bases between them. Germline CDR1 is LNHDA and CDR2 is SQIVND (reference sequence). The DNA of the CDR3 is TGTGCCAGTAGTATAGCGGGGATGACTCGGAAGACCCAGTACTTC. This translates into CASSIAGMTRKTQYF.

This rearrangement joins TRBV29-1 to TRBJ2-7, with 11 bases matching TRBD1. Germline V gene data show CDR1 as SQVTM and CDR2 as ANQGSEA. The length of the CDR3 is 14 residues. V was pared by 6 bases and J by 2 bases, with 6 bases of the junction left unmatched. The chain's CDR3 is CSVAGGQGAYEQYF. The CDR3 DNA reads as TGCAGCGTCGCAGGGGGACAGGGGGCCTACGAGCAGTACTTC.

The chain is built from TRBV5-6 and TRBJ2-2; a weak D match, TRBD2 (6 bases). CDR1 and CDR2 from the germline V gene are SGHDT and YYEEEE. The CDR3 sequence is 15 residues long. V lost 3 bases and J 1 base, leaving 10 bases between the germline ends. DNA of the CDR3: TGTGCCAGCAGCTCATTGGGAGGGAACACCGGGGAGCTGTTTTTT. Amino acids: CASSSLGGNTGELFF.

The J gene is TRBJ1-3, the V gene TRBV24-1; 8 nucleotides match TRBD1. V lost 4 bases and J lost 0; bases outside the gene matches: 4. This CDR3 comprises 16 residues. Germline V lookup: CDR1 KGHDR, CDR2 SFDVKD. The CDR3 loop is CATSDPGGPSGNTIYF. The CDR3 region has the DNA TGTGCCACCAGTGACCCAGGGGGCCCCTCTGGAAACACCATATATTTT.

V gene TRBV30 combines with J gene TRBJ1-4; maybe TRBD1 (6 bases). V was trimmed by 3 bases and J by 7 bases, leaving 18 bases between them. CDR1 is GTSNPN, CDR2 SVGIG, per germline (reference sequence). The CDR3 runs 15 residues. The CDR3 nucleotides are TGTGCCTGGAGGGAGGCGGGGGCATCCGGTGAAAAACTGTTTTTT. Translating gives CAWREAGASGEKLFF.